The clone carrying this T cell receptor (beta chain) was recorded at least ten times. Antigen unknown. The entry originates in a study of T cell repertoires in cytomegalovirus infection. On the study more broadly: Public signatures in TCR beta pointed to CMV infection and matching HLA type.

Whole-study findings and limits: Accumulated public TCR beta family frequency recognized individuals carrying CMV together with the relevant HLA. HLA-C-restricted TCR beta clonotypes specific for CMV led the ex vivo response.

The CDR3 is made up of 11 amino acids. CDR1 is WSHSY and CDR2 is SAAADI in the germline V gene. Trimming pared 6 bases from V and 10 bases from J, leaving 10 bases between. TCRdb recomputed calls from the reads with MiXCR, one row per CDR3 protein. Of 7,000 to 9,500 distinct CDR3 sequences in the sample, around 59% were seen once. This receptor was obtained from a human donor in good health (CMV status not recorded). Some clones in this sample may be carry-over from other donors' samples. The rearrangement links TRBV10-2 to TRBJ2-1; D is uncertain. The specimen sequenced was PBMCs, sequenced either directly or after in vitro stimulation (not recorded which). The CDR3 loop reads CASRERTEQFF. The CDR3 nucleotides are TGCGCCAGCAGAGAAAGGACGGAGCAGTTCTTC.